Each of the 25 T cell receptor delta chains below was sequenced from the same sample in a study of Vδ1+ human thymocytes. Study-wide results and caveats: Thymic TRG and TRD repertoires appeared highly polyclonal, with Gaussian CDR3 length distributions.

RNA was extracted from the cells and then reverse transcribed. CDR3 amplicons came from multiplex PCR with pooled V-gene forward and constant-region reverse primers. TCRdb reprocessed the multiplex PCR reads through CATT. Here the sample spans over 45,000 delta-chain clones, about 14% being singletons. Their specific antigens are unknown. Sequencing was carried out using Vdelta1+ gamma-delta thymocytes from the thymus. As for subset: FACS-sorted CD3+ TCRalphabeta- TCRVdelta1+ TCRVdelta2- thymocytes. The receptor set was obtained from a girl under three years old who had congenital heart surgery.

This chain joins TRDV1 and TRDJ1; 7 bases agree with TRDD2. V dropped 0 bases and J dropped 1; count of bases not matched to a gene: 23. The germline CDR1 and CDR2 sequences are TSWWSYY and QGS. CDR3 size: 22 residues. The CDR3 reads CALGELPPNFLRLGRGTDKLIF. The CDR3 nucleotides are TGTGCTCTTGGGGAACTCCCCCCGAACTTCCTAAGGTTAGGAAGGGGCACCGATAAACTCATCTTT.

V usage is TRDV1 and J usage is TRDJ1, with 8 bases matching TRDD3. The V gene end was trimmed by 0 bases and the J gene end by 5 bases; junction bases not matched to a gene: 23. CDR3 size: 21 residues. Germline CDR1 TSWWSYY, CDR2 QGS. DNA of the CDR3: TGTGCTCTTGGGGAACTTGCCGGCCCCCATACTGGGGGCCCAGGGGTTGATAAACTCATCTTT. It codes for CALGELAGPHTGGPGVDKLIF.

This clone was counted between two and nine times. The V gene is TRDV1, the J gene TRDJ1; 12 positions match TRDD3. The CDR3 is 19 amino acids. V gave up 5 bases and J gave up 1 base; unmatched junction bases: 14. Germline V gene sequence: CDR1 TSWWSYY, CDR2 QGS. Here the CDR3 DNA reads TGTGCTCTTGGGAACTCCCCCCGTACTGGGGGATACATCACCGATAAACTCATCTTT. Its protein is CALGNSPRTGGYITDKLIF.

There are a few counts of this clone. J is TRDJ1 and V is TRDV1; 10 bases map to TRDD3. J lost 3 bases, V lost 1 base, and 11 bases had no gene match. CDR3 length: 18 residues. The germline CDR1 and CDR2 sequences are TSWWSYY and QGS. DNA of the CDR3: TGTGCTCTTGGGGAACCGCTCGGCCGGGGGATACGCCCCGATAAACTCATCTTT. It translates to CALGEPLGRGIRPDKLIF.

This clone showed up just a few times. The rearrangement joins TRDV1 to TRDJ1; a possible D gene is TRDD3 (5 bases). Germline V gene sequence: CDR1 TSWWSYY, CDR2 QGS. V dropped 0 bases and J dropped 0 bases, with 11 bases sitting between them. This CDR3 region has 16 residues. CDR3 residues: CALGELVSGYTDKLIF. CDR3 DNA sequence: TGTGCTCTTGGGGAACTAGTCTCGGGATACACCGATAAACTCATCTTT.

The chain is built from TRDV1 and TRDJ1, with 13 bases identical to TRDD3. V dropped 1 base and J dropped 0; count of bases not matched to a gene: 17. Looked up from germline, CDR1 is TSWWSYY and CDR2 is QGS. This CDR3 comprises 22 residues. CDR3 region: CALGEPPVVHWGIRRYTDKLIF. CDR3 nucleotide sequence: TGTGCTCTTGGGGAACCGCCCGTTGTCCACTGGGGGATACGCAGGTACACCGATAAACTCATCTTT.

The rearrangement joins TRDV1 to TRDJ1; D gene unclear. The ends were cut back, 7 bases at V and 0 bases at J, with 18 bases in the middle. CDR3 length equals 16 residues. Germline V gene lookup returns CDR1 TSWWSYY and CDR2 QGS. This CDR3 is CALVQPGALYTDKLIF. The CDR3 bases are TGTGCTCTTGTGCAACCAGGGGCCCTGTACACCGATAAACTCATCTTT.

This clone was counted between two and nine times. This rearrangement joins TRDV1 to TRDJ1; 9 positions match TRDD2. This CDR3 contains 15 residues. Germline lookup yields CDR1 TSWWSYY and CDR2 QGS. V dropped 3 bases and J dropped 4; count of bases not matched to a gene: 6. The CDR3 sequence is CALGEVLPTLDKLIF. The CDR3 bases are TGTGCTCTTGGGGAGGTCCTTCCTACCCTCGATAAACTCATCTTT.

The chain uses TRDV3 and TRDJ1, with 10 bases fitting TRDD3. Trimming cost V 4 bases and J 13 bases; bases outside gene matches: 15. The germline gives CDR1 TVYSNPD, CDR2 GDNSRS (reference sequence). The CDR3 consists of 13 residues. Written as DNA, the CDR3 is TGTGCCTGCCGCCTTTCCTACTGGGGGATTCCCATCTTT. This gives the protein CACRLSYWGIPIF.

On this clone: The same CDR3 arises from other DNA sequences in this sample as well. The rearrangement joins TRDV2 to TRDJ1; 9 nucleotides align to TRDD2. Trimming cost V 3 bases and J 11 bases; bases outside gene matches: 30. This CDR3 is built from 20 residues. Germline V gene lookup returns CDR1 GEAIGNYY and CDR2 EKD. Here the CDR3 reads CACDALAFLRSWTPSGKLIF. DNA for the CDR3: TGTGCCTGTGACGCCCTGGCCTTCCTACGCTCCTGGACACCTTCCGGGAAGCTCATCTTT.

The gene calls are TRDV1 and TRDJ1; D may be TRDD3 (7 bases). The CDR3 loop spans 22 amino acids. Per the germline V gene, CDR1 is TSWWSYY and CDR2 is QGS. V shed 3 bases and J shed 0 bases, with 32 bases lying between them. The CDR3 nucleotides are TGTGCTCTTGGGGACCACCGCCCTTCCCACGTCGGCTGGGGGTTGTACACCGATAAACTCATCTTT. Translation: CALGDHRPSHVGWGLYTDKLIF.

This clone was detected a few times. The V and J genes are TRDV1 and TRDJ1; possibly TRDD2 or TRDD3 for D (5 bases each). The ends were cut back, 3 bases at V and 0 bases at J, with 35 bases in the middle. This CDR3 is 23 amino acids long. Germline loops: CDR1 TSWWSYY, CDR2 QGS. CDR3 protein: CALGDGDAFTQGEDKEYTDKLIF. The CDR3 bases are TGTGCTCTTGGGGATGGGGACGCCTTCACCCAAGGAGAGGATAAAGAGTACACCGATAAACTCATCTTT.

V is TRDV1 and J is TRDJ1, with TRDD3 as a possible D gene (5 bases). Germline V gene sequence: CDR1 TSWWSYY, CDR2 QGS. Trimming took 2 bases from V and 0 from J, leaving 13 bases between them. This CDR3 is 16 amino acids long. The DNA for the CDR3 is TGTGCTCTTGGGGAAACACGTCGGGGGGACACCGATAAACTCATCTTT. The encoded protein is CALGETRRGDTDKLIF.

This chain joins TRDV2 and TRDJ3; D is unresolved. In germline, CDR1 is GEAIGNYY, CDR2 EKD. The CDR3 totals 18 residues. The V and J ends lost 5 bases and 0 bases respectively, with 16 bases between them. The CDR3 reads CACASPAVGSWDTRQMFF. The CDR3 DNA reads TGTGCCTGTGCCTCCCCTGCAGTGGGCTCCTGGGACACCCGACAGATGTTTTTC.

V and J are TRDV1 and TRDJ1; 11 positions match TRDD3. Trimming at V came to 4 bases and at J to 0 bases, leaving 19 bases not matched to a gene. Germline assignment: CDR1 TSWWSYY and CDR2 QGS. The CDR3 contains 21 residues. CDR3 DNA sequence: TGTGCTCTTGGGGCCCTACCCCACCATAAGGTACTGGGGGATAACACCGATAAACTCATCTTT. As protein: CALGALPHHKVLGDNTDKLIF.

There are a few counts of this clone. The chain joins TRDV1 to TRDJ1, with TRDD3 identical over 13 bases. J lost 3 bases, V lost 2 bases, and 3 bases had no gene match. This CDR3 is built from 16 residues. CDR1 and CDR2 from the germline V gene are TSWWSYY and QGS. The CDR3 sequence: CALGEETGGYADKLIF. DNA of the CDR3: TGTGCTCTTGGGGAAGAGACTGGGGGATACGCCGATAAACTCATCTTT.

J is TRDJ1 and V is TRDV1, with 9 bases that match TRDD3. Per germline, CDR1 TSWWSYY and CDR2 QGS. This CDR3 region has 21 residues. Trimming cost V 4 bases and J 5 bases; bases outside gene matches: 26. CDR3 region: CALGAHNTGNPRYWGRDKLIF. The DNA of the CDR3 is TGTGCTCTTGGGGCACACAATACAGGGAACCCAAGGTACTGGGGGAGAGATAAACTCATCTTT.

This clone was detected only a few times. This chain connects TRDV1 to TRDJ1; D is unresolved. Germline V gene lookup returns CDR1 TSWWSYY and CDR2 QGS. The CDR3 spans 18 residues. V lost 0 bases to trimming and J lost 0 bases, with 17 bases between them. The CDR3 is CALGELGRRVPYTDKLIF. The CDR3 DNA reads as TGTGCTCTTGGGGAACTAGGCCGTAGAGTCCCGTACACCGATAAACTCATCTTT.

The rearrangement joins TRDV1 to TRDJ1; the match to TRDD3 covers 10 bases. The germline V gene encodes CDR1 TSWWSYY and CDR2 QGS. The CDR3 spans 21 residues. V lost 5 bases, J lost 0 bases, and 21 bases stayed unmatched. The CDR3 sequence: CALGSSPSAGLGDPYTDKLIF. The CDR3 bases are TGTGCTCTTGGGAGCTCACCCTCCGCGGGACTGGGGGATCCCTACACCGATAAACTCATCTTT.

The chain recombines TRDV1 with TRDJ1; possible D gene TRDD2, 7 bases. V lost 3 bases and J lost 0, with 26 bases in between. The CDR3 loop spans 20 amino acids. CDR1 TSWWSYY and CDR2 QGS come from the germline V gene. This CDR3 reads CALGEAKSFPTGYYTDKLIF. Here the CDR3 DNA reads TGTGCTCTTGGGGAGGCGAAAAGTTTTCCTACGGGATATTACACCGATAAACTCATCTTT.

The V and J genes are TRDV1 and TRDJ1; unclear D gene. CDR3 length: 13 amino acids. Trimming pared 0 bases from V and 3 bases from J, leaving 5 bases between. Germline V CDR1 and CDR2: TSWWSYY, QGS. The CDR3, as DNA: TGTGCTCTTGGGGAACTGGTCCCCGATAAACTCATCTTT. It translates to CALGELVPDKLIF.

The table lists this clone with many counts. V and J are TRDV2 and TRDJ1, with D maybe TRDD3 (6 bases). The germline V gene encodes CDR1 GEAIGNYY and CDR2 EKD. The CDR3 length is 16 residues. The V and J ends lost 0 bases and 0 bases respectively, with 13 bases between them. The CDR3 region has the DNA TGTGCCTGTGACACCGAGGGGGACCAAGACACCGATAAACTCATCTTT. This codes for CACDTEGDQDTDKLIF.

The chain joins TRDV1 to TRDJ1, with 9 bases fitting TRDD3. From germline, CDR1 is TSWWSYY and CDR2 QGS. This CDR3 is built from 20 residues. With 2 bases clipped from V and 2 bases from J, the junction kept 18 bases outside the gene matches. This chain's CDR3 is CALGETRIPPPLGDTDKLIF. The CDR3 nucleotides read TGTGCTCTTGGGGAAACGAGGATCCCTCCTCCGCTGGGGGATACCGATAAACTCATCTTT.

This clone was seen a handful of times. The chain couples TRDV1 to TRDJ1, with TRDD3 matching over 7 bases. The J segment lost 0 bases and the V segment lost 11 bases, leaving 18 bases of the junction unmatched. The germline gives CDR1 TSWWSYY, CDR2 QGS. The CDR3 totals 17 residues. CDR3 loop: CAASSGLGGLYTDKLIF. CDR3 nucleotide sequence: TGTGCTGCCTCTTCCGGGCTGGGGGGGTTGTACACCGATAAACTCATCTTT.

A note on this clone: Compared with germline, one end of the junction differs, possibly owing to a read error. The chain carries TRDV1 and TRDJ1; 8 positions match TRDD3. The CDR3 has 23 amino acids. The germline V gene has CDR1 TSWWSYY and CDR2 QGS. In DNA form, the CDR3 reads TGTGCTCTCGGGGAACTATGGTCCCACCTCCTAAGGGGATACATCCTAAACACCGATAAACTCATCTTT. Translation gives CALGELWSHLLRGYILNTDKLIF.